This T cell receptor beta chain was recovered during a study of cytomegalovirus exposure and HLA in healthy donors. Study outcomes and limitations: A later analysis linked fewer than 20,000 TCR beta sequences to HLA alleles at 0.05 false discovery rate. In a later analysis, TCR beta V- and J-gene trimming was associated with a missense DCLRE1C variant. As a later analysis revealed, the rate of TCR association differed by HLA locus, with DRB1 most and HLA-C fewest.

To note about this clone: As yet, its antigen is unknown.

Participants comprised healthy donors of bone marrow. The junction had 5 bases not matched to a gene; V was cut back by 4 bases and J by 2 bases. The CDR3 contains 14 residues. Germline V CDR1 and CDR2: SGHNT, YENEEA. With 60 Vbeta and 13 Jbeta primers, the PCR was carried out. Sequenced by immunoSEQ multiplex PCR; TCRdb stores in-frame clones only, minus some. The sample has 150,000 to 180,000 clones, approximately 74% seen once. The rearrangement links TRBV11-3 to TRBJ2-7, with 7 bases lining up with TRBD2. The TCR comes from a man in his late teens or twenties in good health and CMV-seronegative. The sequencing sample was made of PBMCs. This chain's CDR3 is CASSSSGEAYEQYF. CDR3 in DNA: TGTGCCAGCAGCTCAAGCGGGGAAGCCTACGAGCAGTACTTC.